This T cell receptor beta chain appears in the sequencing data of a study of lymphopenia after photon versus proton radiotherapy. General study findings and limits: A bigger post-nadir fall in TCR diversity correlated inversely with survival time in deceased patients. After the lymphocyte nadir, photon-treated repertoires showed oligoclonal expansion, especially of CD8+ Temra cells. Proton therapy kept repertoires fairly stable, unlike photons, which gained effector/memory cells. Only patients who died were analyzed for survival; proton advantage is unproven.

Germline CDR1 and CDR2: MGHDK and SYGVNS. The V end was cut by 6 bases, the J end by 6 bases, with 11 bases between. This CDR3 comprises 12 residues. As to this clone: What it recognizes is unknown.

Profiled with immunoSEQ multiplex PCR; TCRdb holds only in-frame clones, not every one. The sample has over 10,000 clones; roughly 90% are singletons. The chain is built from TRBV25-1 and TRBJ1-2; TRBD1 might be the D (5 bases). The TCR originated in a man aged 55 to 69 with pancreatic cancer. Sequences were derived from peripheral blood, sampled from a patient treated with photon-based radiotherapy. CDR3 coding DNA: TGTGCCAGCAGGAGGGGAAGTGATGGCTACACCTTC. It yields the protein CASRRGSDGYTF.